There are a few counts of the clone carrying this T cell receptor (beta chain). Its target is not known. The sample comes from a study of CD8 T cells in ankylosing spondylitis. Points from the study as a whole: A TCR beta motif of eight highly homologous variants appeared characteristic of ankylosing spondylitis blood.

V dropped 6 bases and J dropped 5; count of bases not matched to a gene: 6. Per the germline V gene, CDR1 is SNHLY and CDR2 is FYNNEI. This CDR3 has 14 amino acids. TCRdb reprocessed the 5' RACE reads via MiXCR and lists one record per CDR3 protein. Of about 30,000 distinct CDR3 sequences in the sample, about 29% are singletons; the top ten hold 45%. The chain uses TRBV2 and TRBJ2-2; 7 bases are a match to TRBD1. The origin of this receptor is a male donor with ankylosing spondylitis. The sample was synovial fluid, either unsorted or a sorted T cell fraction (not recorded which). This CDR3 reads CASRDRLKTGELFF. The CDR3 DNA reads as TGTGCCAGCAGGGACAGGTTAAAGACCGGGGAGCTGTTTTTT.